Reported below is one T cell receptor (beta chain). The antigen is undetermined. The source of the sample is a study of T-cell memory formation after mild COVID-19. Study summary: TCR clusters largely stayed donor specific.

General observations from the study: Contracting CD4+ clones were located mainly in CM and EM, and CD8+ clones in EMRA.

5'RACE with constant-segment primers built TCRalpha and TCRbeta cDNA libraries with UMIs. One entry per CDR3 protein, called by TCRdb with MiXCR from the 5' RACE reads. The table records about 450,000 distinct CDR3 sequences, less than 25% of them present only once. The CDR3 has 14 amino acids. Trimming took off 1 base at V and 5 bases at J, with 14 bases between the two ends. From germline, CDR1 is DFQATT and CDR2 SNEGSKA (reference sequence). Source material: PBMCs or a T cell subset sorted from them (not recorded which). The chain employs TRBV20-1 and TRBJ1-1; a possible D gene is TRBD1 (6 bases). The receptor's source is an adult woman who had mild COVID-19 (a few samples of this study predate the infection). Cell type and time point are not known. The CDR3 DNA sequence: TGCAGTGCTAGAGCACTAACAGGGAGGACTGAAGCTTTCTTT. Amino acid sequence: CSARALTGRTEAFF.